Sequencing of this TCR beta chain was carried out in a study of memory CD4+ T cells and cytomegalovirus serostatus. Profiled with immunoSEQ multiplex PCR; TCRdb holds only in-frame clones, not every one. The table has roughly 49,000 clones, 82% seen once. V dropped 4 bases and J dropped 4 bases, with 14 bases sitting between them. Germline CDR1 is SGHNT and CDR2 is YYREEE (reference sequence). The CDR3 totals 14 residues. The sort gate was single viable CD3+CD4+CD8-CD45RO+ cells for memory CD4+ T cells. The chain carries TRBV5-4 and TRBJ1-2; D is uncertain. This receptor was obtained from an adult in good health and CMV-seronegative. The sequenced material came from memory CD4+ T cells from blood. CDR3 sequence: CASSPSPDSYGYTF. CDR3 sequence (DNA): TGTGCCAGCAGCCCCTCCCCGGACTCCTATGGCTACACCTTC. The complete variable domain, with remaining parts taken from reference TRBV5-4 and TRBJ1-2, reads ETGVTQSPTHLIKTRGQQVTLRCSSQSGHNTVSWYQQALGQGPQFIFQYYREEENGRGNFPPRFSGLQFPNYSSELNVNALELDDSALYLCASSPSPDSYGYTFGSGTRLTVV.